The next 20 T cell receptor beta chains were all read from a single sample in a study of response to subunit inactivated influenza vaccine. MiXCR, applied by TCRdb to the RT-PCR reads, yields one record per CDR3 protein. The sample lists some 550,000 distinct CDR3 sequences, approximately 22% seen once, with 2.5% to 3% in the top ten. These data were likewise used in another study, on T cells expressing NK-cell markers. That publication notes: TCR beta libraries carry UMIs added by 5'RACE template switching.

This specimen consisted of CD4+ T cells sorted from PBMCs, obtained about 13 days after vaccination. The receptors originated from a man aged 45-65 years who received an inactivated influenza vaccine.

This clonotype has more than one count but fewer than ten. The chain carries TRBV20-1 and TRBJ2-1; the match to TRBD2 covers 12 bases. V was pared by 3 bases and J by 0 bases, with 12 bases of the junction left unmatched. The CDR3 spans 19 residues. Germline V lookup: CDR1 DFQATT, CDR2 SNEGSKA (reference sequence). The CDR3 bases are TGCAGTGCTAGTACAACTAGCGGGGGGCACTTGAGCTCCTACAATGAGCAGTTCTTC. Its protein is CSASTTSGGHLSSYNEQFF.

The rearrangement links TRBV6-5 to TRBJ1-2; 7 bases agree with TRBD1. The CDR3 is 15 amino acids. Germline lookup yields CDR1 MNHEY and CDR2 SVGAGI. Trimming removed 3 bases from V and 2 bases from J; junction bases left unmatched: 6. The CDR3 region has the DNA TGTGCCAGCAGTTATACAGCGACAGGGAACTATGGCTACACCTTC. It encodes CASSYTATGNYGYTF.

The gene calls are TRBV2 and TRBJ2-5, with 7 bases identical to TRBD1. Germline V gene lookup returns CDR1 SNHLY and CDR2 FYNNEI. With V trimmed by 4 bases and J by 3 bases, 11 bases remained unmatched. The CDR3 consists of 16 residues. The CDR3 sequence: CASSVIMGQPKETQYF. CDR3 coding DNA: TGTGCCAGCAGTGTTATAATGGGACAGCCAAAAGAGACCCAGTACTTC.

The chain uses TRBV12-3 or TRBV12-4 and TRBJ1-1; a possible D gene is TRBD1 (5 bases). With 3 bases removed from V and 7 bases from J, the gap between germline ends came to 12 bases. The CDR3 length is 13 residues. The CDR3 protein is CASSLGRYYEAFF. As DNA, the CDR3 is TGTGCCAGCAGTTTGGGACGATACTATGAAGCTTTCTTT.

This clonotype has more than one count but fewer than ten. This chain links TRBV5-6 with TRBJ1-5; the D is unclear. CDR1 SGHDT and CDR2 YYEEEE come from the germline V gene. The CDR3 consists of 18 residues. With 0 bases removed from V and 6 bases from J, the gap between germline ends came to 22 bases. The CDR3 reads CASSLGPSATSVGQPQHF. CDR3 nucleotides: TGTGCCAGCAGCTTGGGACCCTCGGCCACTTCGGTAGGTCAGCCCCAGCATTTT.

The gene calls are TRBV10-2 and TRBJ2-3; possibly TRBD1 or TRBD2 for D (5 bases each). Germline lookup yields CDR1 WSHSY and CDR2 SAAADI. This CDR3 spans 15 amino acids. Trimming stripped 6 bases from V and 1 base from J, with 14 bases between. CDR3 sequence (DNA): TGCGCCAGCAGCGCCACCCTGGGGGGCACAGATACGCAGTATTTT. It yields the protein CASSATLGGTDTQYF.

This clonotype was observed a few times. The rearrangement links TRBV2 to TRBJ2-7; 9 bases align to TRBD2. With 8 bases clipped from V and 4 bases from J, the junction kept 9 bases outside the gene matches. CDR1 is SNHLY, CDR2 FYNNEI, per germline. The CDR3 covers 14 residues. CDR3 region: CASGKVTSGYEQYF. In DNA form, the CDR3 reads TGTGCCAGCGGGAAGGTGACTAGCGGTTACGAGCAGTACTTC.

This clonotype has ten or more counts. V and J are TRBV5-1 and TRBJ2-1, with 9 positions matching TRBD2. The germline CDR1 and CDR2 sequences are SGHRS and YFSETQ. The trim removed 0 bases at V and 4 bases at J, leaving 5 bases unmatched. This CDR3 region has 16 residues. CDR3 sequence: CASSLDSGGQYNEQFF. In nucleotides, the CDR3 is TGCGCCAGCAGCTTGGATAGCGGGGGCCAGTACAATGAGCAGTTCTTC.

The chain carries TRBV6-1 and TRBJ1-5; no reliable D call. This CDR3 contains 15 residues. Germline V gene data show CDR1 as MNHNS and CDR2 as SASEGT. V lost 7 bases to trimming and J lost 7 bases, with 20 bases between them. Written as DNA, the CDR3 is TGTGCCAGCAAGCGGACGGCAGGCTGGGAACAGCCCCAGCATTTT. Protein sequence: CASKRTAGWEQPQHF.

V gene TRBV28 combines with J gene TRBJ2-5; D gene ambiguous. V gave up 4 bases and J gave up 4 bases, with 7 bases separating them. The CDR3 has 12 residues. CDR1 and CDR2 (germline): MDHEN, SYDVKM. The CDR3: CASSSWIETQYF. CDR3 nucleotide sequence: TGTGCCAGCAGTTCATGGATAGAGACCCAGTACTTC.

This clonotype was recorded a few times. The junction differs from germline at one of its ends, possibly a read error. The genes are TRBV7-7 and TRBJ2-4; TRBD1 matches 9 bases. The CDR3 runs to 13 residues. Germline V gives CDR1 SSHAT, CDR2 FNYEAQ (reference sequence). CDR3 sequence: CASSPGTGSIQYF. The CDR3 nucleotides read TGTGCTAGCAGCCCTGGGACAGGGAGCATTCAGTACTTC.

The chain recombines TRBV28 with TRBJ2-3; D perhaps matches TRBD2 (5 bases). The CDR3 has 13 residues. Trimming removed 10 bases from V and 14 bases from J, with 25 bases in between. Germline V gene data show CDR1 as MDHEN and CDR2 as SYDVKM. CDR3: CATSNVFGSRGYF. The CDR3 DNA reads TGTGCCACATCCAACGTTTTTGGCAGCCGGGGGTATTTT.

This chain connects TRBV7-6 to TRBJ1-3; 7 bases are shared with TRBD1. The junction had 8 bases not matched to a gene; V was cut back by 1 base and J by 2 bases. The V gene's germline CDR1 is SGHVS and CDR2 FNYEAQ. The CDR3 sequence is 17 residues long. CDR3 sequence (DNA): TGTGCCAGCAGCTTAGGACTTAGGGGACAGCCTGGAAACACCATATATTTT. It is translated as CASSLGLRGQPGNTIYF.

V usage is TRBV7-2 and J usage is TRBJ2-1; D not resolved. V was clipped by 3 bases and J by 2 bases, with 8 bases between them. The CDR3 spans 14 residues. Germline V gene lookup returns CDR1 SGHTA and CDR2 FQGNSA. CDR3 DNA: TGTGCCAGCAGCTTGGACCTCACCTACAATGAGCAGTTCTTC. Translation: CASSLDLTYNEQFF.

V is TRBV7-9 and J is TRBJ2-1; D is uncertain. This CDR3 has 14 amino acids. Between the trimmed V and J ends, which lost 5 bases and 8 bases, there was a span of 16 bases. Per germline, CDR1 SEHNR and CDR2 FQNEAQ (reference sequence). CDR3 region: CASSPGSWADEQFF. The DNA for the CDR3 is TGTGCCAGCAGCCCCGGCTCGTGGGCCGATGAGCAGTTCTTC.

The V call is TRBV9, the J call TRBJ2-1; 9 nucleotides match TRBD2. The CDR3 length is 15 residues. V lost 0 bases and J lost 10; bases outside the gene matches: 8. CDR1 and CDR2 from the germline V gene are SGDLS and YYNGEE. The CDR3 DNA reads as TGTGCCAGCAGCGTAGAGGGGACTAGCTCCCGGGAGCAGTTCTTC. Its translation: CASSVEGTSSREQFF.

This clonotype has just a few counts. V and J are TRBV11-1 and TRBJ1-6, with 7 bases aligning to TRBD1. The J segment lost 0 bases and the V segment lost 5 bases, leaving 13 bases of the junction unmatched. In germline, CDR1 is SGHAT, CDR2 FQDESV (reference sequence). CDR3 length equals 19 residues. The CDR3 region has the DNA TGTGCCAGCAGCCGTGACAGGGAATGGGGGATCTCCTATAATTCACCCCTCCACTTT. It codes for CASSRDREWGISYNSPLHF. The whole variable domain, remainder taken from reference TRBV11-1 and TRBJ1-6, is EAEVAQSPRYKITEKSQAVAFWCDPISGHATLYWYRQILGQGPELLVQFQDESVVDDSQLPKDRFSAERLKGVDSTLKIQPAELGDSAMYLCASSRDREWGISYNSPLHFGNGTRLTVT.

The CDR3 bases are TGCAGTGCCTCACCCCTACTAGCGGGAGGGCCCGGGGAGCTGTTTTTT. Translating it yields CSASPLLAGGPGELFF. V gene TRBV20-1 combines with J gene TRBJ2-2; TRBD2 agrees at 13 bases. Germline V gene data show CDR1 as DFQATT and CDR2 as SNEGSKA (reference sequence). CDR3 length equals 16 residues. The ends lost 6 bases at V and 6 bases at J; junction bases unmatched: 10.

The chain uses TRBV7-8 and TRBJ1-1; D is possibly TRBD1 (5 bases). Germline values: CDR1 SGHVS, CDR2 FQNEAQ. Trimming removed 2 bases at V and 0 bases at J, with 16 bases between. The CDR3 has 17 residues. Written as DNA, the CDR3 is TGTGCCAGCAGCTTAATTTCAGGGAGCCATATGAACACTGAAGCTTTCTTT. It yields the protein CASSLISGSHMNTEAFF.

This clonotype appeared a single time. The chain couples TRBV11-2 to TRBJ2-1; D possibly uses TRBD1 or TRBD2 (5 bases each). V lost 5 bases and J lost 8, with 22 bases in between. Germline CDR1 is SGHAT and CDR2 is FQNNGV. The CDR3 is 16 residues long. As DNA, the CDR3 is TGTGCCAGCAGCCGCTGGGGGATAAATAGCGTCGATGAGCAGTTCTTC. Encoded protein: CASSRWGINSVDEQFF.